One and the same sample provided the 5 T cell receptor beta chains below, sequenced in a study of blood T cells in healthy people across ages. The authors ran a second PCR of about 6 to 11 cycles using a sample-barcoded 5' primer and a J-beta primer mix. TCRdb itself ran the 5' RACE reads through MiXCR, one entry per CDR3 protein. Counted here are around 820,000 distinct CDR3 sequences, 20% to 25% occurring once; the ten biggest clones make up under 4.5%. These same records also appear under a second study, on T cells of mothers and their children.

Sequencing was done on a sample of blood. These receptors all come from a boy between 5 and 17 years old in good health.

J is TRBJ1-2 and V is TRBV7-2, with TRBD1 matching 10 bases. This CDR3 has 14 amino acids. Germline V gene data show CDR1 as SGHTA and CDR2 as FQGNSA. The ends lost 4 bases at V and 6 bases at J; junction bases unmatched: 5. In nucleotides, the CDR3 is TGTGCCAGCAGCTGGACAGGGGGAGGCGATGGCTACACCTTC. Translation: CASSWTGGGDGYTF.

The CDR3 bases are TGCAGCGTTGAACAGCGGATGACAGATACGCAGTATTTT. It codes for CSVEQRMTDTQYF. The chain links TRBV29-1 to TRBJ2-3, with D maybe TRBD2 (5 bases). Trimming cost V 2 bases and J 3 bases, with 9 bases left between them. Germline V gene lookup returns CDR1 SQVTM and CDR2 ANQGSEA. The CDR3 spans 13 residues.

The rearrangement uses TRBV25-1 and TRBJ1-2; no clear D. V lost 5 bases and J lost 1, with 8 bases in between. The CDR3 has 13 residues. Germline V gives CDR1 MGHDK, CDR2 SYGVNS. Here the CDR3 DNA reads TGTGCCAGCAGTCTAGGGAATAACTATGGCTACACCTTC. It encodes CASSLGNNYGYTF.

This clonotype appeared a few times. This sequence joins TRBV28 and TRBJ2-2; D perhaps matches TRBD2 (5 bases). The CDR3 spans 14 residues. Trimming removed 6 bases from V and 7 bases from J, with 15 bases in between. The germline gives CDR1 MDHEN, CDR2 SYDVKM. CDR3 DNA sequence: TGTGCCAGCAGGATTCTCGAGGGAGACGGGGAGCTGTTTTTT. Its protein is CASRILEGDGELFF.

The genes are TRBV6-5 and TRBJ1-2; 9 bases are a match to TRBD1. The CDR3 sequence is 14 residues long. Looked up from germline, CDR1 is MNHEY and CDR2 is SVGAGI. Trimming at V came to 6 bases and at J to 8 bases, leaving 10 bases not matched to a gene. DNA for the CDR3: TGTGCCAGCAGCGTTTTACAGGGGGCGGGGGGCTACACCTTC. Residues: CASSVLQGAGGYTF.